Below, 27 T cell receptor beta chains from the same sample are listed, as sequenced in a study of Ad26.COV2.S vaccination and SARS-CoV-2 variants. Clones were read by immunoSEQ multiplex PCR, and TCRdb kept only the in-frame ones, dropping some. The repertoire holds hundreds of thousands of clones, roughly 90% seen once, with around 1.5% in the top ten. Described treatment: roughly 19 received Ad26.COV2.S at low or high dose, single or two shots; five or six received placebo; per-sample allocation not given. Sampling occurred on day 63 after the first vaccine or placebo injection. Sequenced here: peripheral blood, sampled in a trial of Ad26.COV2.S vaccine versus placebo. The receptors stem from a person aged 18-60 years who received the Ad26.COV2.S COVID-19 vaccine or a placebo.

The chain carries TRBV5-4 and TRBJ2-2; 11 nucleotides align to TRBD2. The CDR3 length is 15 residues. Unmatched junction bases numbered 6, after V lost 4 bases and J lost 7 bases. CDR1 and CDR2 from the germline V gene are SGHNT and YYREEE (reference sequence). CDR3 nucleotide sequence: TGTGCCAGCAGCCTGACTAGCGGGATTATCGGGGAGCTGTTTTTT. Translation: CASSLTSGIIGELFF.

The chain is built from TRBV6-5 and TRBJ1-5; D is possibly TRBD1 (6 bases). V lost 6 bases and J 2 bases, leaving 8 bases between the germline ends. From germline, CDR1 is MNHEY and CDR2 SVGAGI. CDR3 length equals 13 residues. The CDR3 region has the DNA TGTGCCAGCAGGACAGGTCGCAATCAGCCCCAGCATTTT. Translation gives CASRTGRNQPQHF.

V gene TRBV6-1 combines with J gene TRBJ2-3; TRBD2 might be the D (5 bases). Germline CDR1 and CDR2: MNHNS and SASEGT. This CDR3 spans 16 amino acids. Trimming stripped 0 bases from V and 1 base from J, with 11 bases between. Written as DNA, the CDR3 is TGTGCCAGCAGTGAAGCGTGGCGGGCCGGCACAGATACGCAGTATTTT. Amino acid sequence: CASSEAWRAGTDTQYF.

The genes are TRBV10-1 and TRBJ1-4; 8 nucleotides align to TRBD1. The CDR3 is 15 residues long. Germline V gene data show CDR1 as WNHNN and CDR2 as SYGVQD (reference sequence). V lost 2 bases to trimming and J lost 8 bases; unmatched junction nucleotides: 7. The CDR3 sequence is CASSETGTGLEKLFF. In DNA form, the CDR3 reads TGCGCCAGCAGTGAGACCGGGACAGGATTAGAAAAACTGTTTTTT.

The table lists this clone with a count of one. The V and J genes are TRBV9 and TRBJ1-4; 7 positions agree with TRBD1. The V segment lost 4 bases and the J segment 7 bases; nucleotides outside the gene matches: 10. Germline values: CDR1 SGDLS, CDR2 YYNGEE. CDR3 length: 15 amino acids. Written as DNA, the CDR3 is TGTGCCAGCAGCCCAGGAGGGGGCGCGGGTGAAAAACTGTTTTTT. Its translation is CASSPGGGAGEKLFF.

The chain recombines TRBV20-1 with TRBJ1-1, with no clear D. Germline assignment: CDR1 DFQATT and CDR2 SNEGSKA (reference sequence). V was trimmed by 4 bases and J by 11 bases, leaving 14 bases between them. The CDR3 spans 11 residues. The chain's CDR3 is CSANVHPSAFF. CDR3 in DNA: TGCAGTGCTAACGTACACCCTTCTGCTTTCTTT.

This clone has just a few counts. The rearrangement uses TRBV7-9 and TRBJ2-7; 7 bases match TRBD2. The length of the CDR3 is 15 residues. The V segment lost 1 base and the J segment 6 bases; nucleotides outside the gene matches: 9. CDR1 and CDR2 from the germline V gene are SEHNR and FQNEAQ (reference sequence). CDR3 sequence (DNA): TGTGCCAGCAGCTTAGAGTGGGAGGGCCTCTTCGAGCAGTACTTC. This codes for CASSLEWEGLFEQYF.

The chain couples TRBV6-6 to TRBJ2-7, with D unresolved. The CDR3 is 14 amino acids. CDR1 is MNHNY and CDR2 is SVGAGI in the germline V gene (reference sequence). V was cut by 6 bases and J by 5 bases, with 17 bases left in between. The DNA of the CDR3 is TGTGCCAGCAGACCCCCCTCGGTGGCCCACGAGCAGTACTTC. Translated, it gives CASRPPSVAHEQYF.

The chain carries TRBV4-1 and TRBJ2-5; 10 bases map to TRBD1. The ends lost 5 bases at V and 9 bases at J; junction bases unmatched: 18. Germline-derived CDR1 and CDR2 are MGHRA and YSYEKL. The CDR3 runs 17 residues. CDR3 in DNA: TGCGCCAGCAGCGCCCTTGTACCGGGACAGGGGAGGGAGGCCCAGTACTTC. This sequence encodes CASSALVPGQGREAQYF.

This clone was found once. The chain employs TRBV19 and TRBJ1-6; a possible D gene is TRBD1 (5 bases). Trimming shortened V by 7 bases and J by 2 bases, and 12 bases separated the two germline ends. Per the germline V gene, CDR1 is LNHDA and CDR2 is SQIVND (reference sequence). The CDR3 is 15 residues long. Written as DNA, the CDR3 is TGTGCCAGTACCACGGGGCGGACCTATAATTCACCCCTCCACTTT. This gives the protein CASTTGRTYNSPLHF.

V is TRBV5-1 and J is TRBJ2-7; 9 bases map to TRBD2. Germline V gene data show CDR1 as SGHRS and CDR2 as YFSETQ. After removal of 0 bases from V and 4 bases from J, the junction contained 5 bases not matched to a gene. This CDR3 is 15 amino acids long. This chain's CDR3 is CASSLDPGLAYEQYF. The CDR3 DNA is TGCGCCAGCAGCTTGGACCCGGGACTAGCTTACGAGCAGTACTTC.

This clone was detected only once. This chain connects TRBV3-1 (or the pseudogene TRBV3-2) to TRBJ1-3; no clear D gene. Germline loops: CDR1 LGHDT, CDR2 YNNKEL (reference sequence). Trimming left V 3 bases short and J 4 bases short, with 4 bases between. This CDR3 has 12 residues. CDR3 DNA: TGTGCCAGCAGCCACGAGGGAAACACCATATATTTT. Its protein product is CASSHEGNTIYF.

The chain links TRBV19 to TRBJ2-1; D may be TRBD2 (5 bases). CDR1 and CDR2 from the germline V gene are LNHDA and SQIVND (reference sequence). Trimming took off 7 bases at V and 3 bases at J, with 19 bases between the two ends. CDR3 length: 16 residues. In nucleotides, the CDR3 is TGTGCCAGTACCCTCACCCCTGCGGGTTACTACAATGAGCAGTTCTTC. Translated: CASTLTPAGYYNEQFF. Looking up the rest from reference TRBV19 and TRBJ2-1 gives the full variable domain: DGGITQSPKYLFRKEGQNVTLSCEQNLNHDAMYWYRQDPGQGLRLIYYSQIVNDFQKGDIAEGYSVSREKKESFPLTVTSAQKNPTAFYLCASTLTPAGYYNEQFFGPGTRLTVL.

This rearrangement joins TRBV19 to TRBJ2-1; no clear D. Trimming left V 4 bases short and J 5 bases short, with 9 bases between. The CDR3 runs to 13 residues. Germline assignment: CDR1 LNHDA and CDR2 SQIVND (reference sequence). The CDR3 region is CASSRTVNNEQFF. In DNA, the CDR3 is TGTGCCAGTAGTAGGACGGTAAACAATGAGCAGTTCTTC.

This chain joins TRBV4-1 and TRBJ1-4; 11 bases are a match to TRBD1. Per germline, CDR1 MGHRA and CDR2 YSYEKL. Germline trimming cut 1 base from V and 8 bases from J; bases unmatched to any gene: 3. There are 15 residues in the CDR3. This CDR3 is CASSQGGQGVEKLFF. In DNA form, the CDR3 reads TGCGCCAGCAGCCAAGGGGGACAGGGGGTCGAAAAACTGTTTTTT.

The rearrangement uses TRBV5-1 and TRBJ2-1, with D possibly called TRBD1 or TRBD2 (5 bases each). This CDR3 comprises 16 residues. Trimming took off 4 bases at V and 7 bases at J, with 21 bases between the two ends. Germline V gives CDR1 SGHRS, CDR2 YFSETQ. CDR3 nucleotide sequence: TGCGCCAGCAGCCACCGGGATCAGGGTATTGTAAATGAGCAGTTCTTC. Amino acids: CASSHRDQGIVNEQFF.

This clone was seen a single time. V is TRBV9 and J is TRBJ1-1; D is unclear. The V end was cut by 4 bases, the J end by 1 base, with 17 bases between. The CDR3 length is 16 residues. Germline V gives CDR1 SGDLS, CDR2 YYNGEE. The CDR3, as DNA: TGTGCCAGCAGCCGTCTGTTTGGGGATCGGAACACTGAAGCTTTCTTT. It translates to CASSRLFGDRNTEAFF. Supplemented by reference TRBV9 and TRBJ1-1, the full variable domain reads DSGVTQTPKHLITATGQRVTLRCSPRSGDLSVYWYQQSLDQGLQFLIQYYNGEERAKGNILERFSAQQFPDLHSELNLSSLELGDSALYFCASSRLFGDRNTEAFFGQGTRLTVV.

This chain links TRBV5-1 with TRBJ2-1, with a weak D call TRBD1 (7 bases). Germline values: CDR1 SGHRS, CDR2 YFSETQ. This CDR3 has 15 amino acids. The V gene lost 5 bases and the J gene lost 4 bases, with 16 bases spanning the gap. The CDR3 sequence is CASSRGTESYNEQFF. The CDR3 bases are TGCGCCAGCAGTCGGGGGACAGAGTCTTACAATGAGCAGTTCTTC.

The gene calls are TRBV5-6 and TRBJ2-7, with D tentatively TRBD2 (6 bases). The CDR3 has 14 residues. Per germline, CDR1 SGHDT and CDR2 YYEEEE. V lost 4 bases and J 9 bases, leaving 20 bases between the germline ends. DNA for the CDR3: TGTGCCAGCAGCCCGAGCGCCACGGCGGGGTGGCAGTACTTC. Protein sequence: CASSPSATAGWQYF.

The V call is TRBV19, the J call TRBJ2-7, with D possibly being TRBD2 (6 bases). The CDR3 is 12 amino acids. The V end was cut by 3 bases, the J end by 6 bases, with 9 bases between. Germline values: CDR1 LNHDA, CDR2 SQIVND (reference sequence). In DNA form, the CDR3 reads TGTGCCAGTAGTATGGAGGGGCTCGAGCAGTACTTC. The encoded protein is CASSMEGLEQYF.

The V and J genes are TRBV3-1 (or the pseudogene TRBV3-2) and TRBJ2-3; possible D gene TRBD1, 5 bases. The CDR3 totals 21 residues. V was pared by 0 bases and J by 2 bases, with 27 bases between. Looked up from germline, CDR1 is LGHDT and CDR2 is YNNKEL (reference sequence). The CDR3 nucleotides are TGTGCCAGCAGCCAAGAAAGCCATAACGTTGGCTGGACACCGAACACAGATACGCAGTATTTT. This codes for CASSQESHNVGWTPNTDTQYF.

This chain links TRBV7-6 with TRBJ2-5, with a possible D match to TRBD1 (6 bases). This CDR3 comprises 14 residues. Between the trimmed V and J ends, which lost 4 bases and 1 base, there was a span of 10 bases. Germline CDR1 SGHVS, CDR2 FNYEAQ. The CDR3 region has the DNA TGTGCCAGCAGCTCGGACAGCTCCCAAGAGACCCAGTACTTC. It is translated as CASSSDSSQETQYF.

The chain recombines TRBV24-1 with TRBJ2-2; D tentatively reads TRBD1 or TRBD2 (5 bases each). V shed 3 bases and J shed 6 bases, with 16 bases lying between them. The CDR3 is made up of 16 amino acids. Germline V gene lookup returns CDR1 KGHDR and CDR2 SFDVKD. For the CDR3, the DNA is TGTGCCACCAGTGATCCCCTAGGGACGAAGGCCGGGGAGCTGTTTTTT. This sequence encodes CATSDPLGTKAGELFF.

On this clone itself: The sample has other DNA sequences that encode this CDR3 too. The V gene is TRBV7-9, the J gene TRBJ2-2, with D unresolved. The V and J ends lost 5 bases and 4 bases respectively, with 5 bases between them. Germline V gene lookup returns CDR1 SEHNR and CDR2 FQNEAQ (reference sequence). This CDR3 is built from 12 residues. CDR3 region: CASSPGTGELFF. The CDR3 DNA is TGTGCCAGCAGCCCCGGCACCGGGGAGCTGTTTTTT.

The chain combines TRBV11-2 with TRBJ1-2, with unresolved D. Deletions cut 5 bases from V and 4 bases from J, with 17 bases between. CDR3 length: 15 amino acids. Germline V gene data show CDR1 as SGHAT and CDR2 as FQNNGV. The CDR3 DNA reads TGTGCCAGCAGCCTCAGCGAAGGGCCCTCCTATGGCTACACCTTC. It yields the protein CASSLSEGPSYGYTF.

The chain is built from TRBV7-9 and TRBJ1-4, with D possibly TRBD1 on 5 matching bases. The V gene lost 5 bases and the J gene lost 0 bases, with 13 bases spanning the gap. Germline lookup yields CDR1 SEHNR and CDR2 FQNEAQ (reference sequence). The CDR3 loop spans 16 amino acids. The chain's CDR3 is CASSAGGFSTNEKLFF. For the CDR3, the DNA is TGTGCCAGCAGCGCCGGGGGGTTCTCAACTAATGAAAAACTGTTTTTT.

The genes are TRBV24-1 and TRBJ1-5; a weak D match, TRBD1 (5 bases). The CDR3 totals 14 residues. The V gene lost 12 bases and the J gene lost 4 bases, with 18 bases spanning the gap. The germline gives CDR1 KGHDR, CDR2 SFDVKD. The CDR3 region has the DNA TGTGCCGCCACGGACGGGGGTGGGAATCAGCCCCAGCATTTT. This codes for CAATDGGGNQPQHF.